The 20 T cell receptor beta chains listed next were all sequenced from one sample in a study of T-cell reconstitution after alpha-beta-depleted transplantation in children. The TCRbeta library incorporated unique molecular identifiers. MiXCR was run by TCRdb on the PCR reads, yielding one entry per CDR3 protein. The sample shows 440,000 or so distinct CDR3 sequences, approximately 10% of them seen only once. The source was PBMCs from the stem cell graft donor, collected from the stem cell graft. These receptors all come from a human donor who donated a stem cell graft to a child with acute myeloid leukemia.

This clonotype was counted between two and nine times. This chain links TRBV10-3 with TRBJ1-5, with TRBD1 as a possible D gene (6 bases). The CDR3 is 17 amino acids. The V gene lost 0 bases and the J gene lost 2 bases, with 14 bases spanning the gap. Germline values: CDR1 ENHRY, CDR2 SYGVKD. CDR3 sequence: CAISESGGGTGNQPQHF. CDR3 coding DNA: TGTGCCATCAGTGAGTCTGGAGGGGGAACGGGCAATCAGCCCCAGCATTTT.

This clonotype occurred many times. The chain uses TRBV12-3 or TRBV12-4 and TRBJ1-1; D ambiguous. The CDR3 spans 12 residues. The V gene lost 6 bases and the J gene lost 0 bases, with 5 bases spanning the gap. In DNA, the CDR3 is TGTGCCAGCAGCACGATGAACACTGAAGCTTTCTTT. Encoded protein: CASSTMNTEAFF.

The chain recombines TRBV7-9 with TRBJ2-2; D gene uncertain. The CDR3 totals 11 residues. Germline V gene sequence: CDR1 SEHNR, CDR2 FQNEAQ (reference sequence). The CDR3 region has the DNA TGTAGTGCGGTGAACACCGGGGAGCTGTTTTTT. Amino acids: CSAVNTGELFF.

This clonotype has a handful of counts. CDR3 nucleotide sequence: TGTGCCAGCAGTGGCGGAGCTCTTATGACGCAGTATTTT. Translated: CASSGGALMTQYF. V usage is TRBV6-1 and J usage is TRBJ2-3; D uncertain. The CDR3 loop spans 13 amino acids. The V gene lost 4 bases and the J gene lost 9 bases, with 14 bases spanning the gap. The V gene's germline CDR1 is MNHNS and CDR2 SASEGT.

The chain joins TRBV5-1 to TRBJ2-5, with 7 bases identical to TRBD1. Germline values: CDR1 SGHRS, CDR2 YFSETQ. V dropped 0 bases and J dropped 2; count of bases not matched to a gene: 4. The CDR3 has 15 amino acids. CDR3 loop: CASSLGQGRQETQYF. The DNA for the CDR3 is TGCGCCAGCAGCTTGGGACAGGGACGACAAGAGACCCAGTACTTC.

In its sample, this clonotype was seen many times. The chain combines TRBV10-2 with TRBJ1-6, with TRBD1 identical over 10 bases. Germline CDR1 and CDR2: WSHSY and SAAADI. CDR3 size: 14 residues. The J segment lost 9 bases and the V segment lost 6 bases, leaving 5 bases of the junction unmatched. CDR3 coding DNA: TGCGCCAGCAGCACCGGGACAGGGGCTTCACCCCTCCACTTT. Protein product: CASSTGTGASPLHF.

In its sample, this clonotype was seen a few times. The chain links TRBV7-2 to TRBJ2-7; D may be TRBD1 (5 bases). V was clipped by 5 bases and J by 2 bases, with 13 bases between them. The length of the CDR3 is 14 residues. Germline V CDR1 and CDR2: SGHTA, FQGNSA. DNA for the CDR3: TGTGCCAGCAGCAAAACGACAGTCCCCTACGAGCAGTACTTC. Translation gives CASSKTTVPYEQYF. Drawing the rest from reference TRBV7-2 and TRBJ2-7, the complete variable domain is GAGVSQSPSNKVTEKGKDVELRCDPISGHTALYWYRQSLGQGLEFLIYFQGNSAPDKSGLPSDRFSAERTGGSVSTLTIQRTQQEDSAVYLCASSKTTVPYEQYFGPGTRLTVT.

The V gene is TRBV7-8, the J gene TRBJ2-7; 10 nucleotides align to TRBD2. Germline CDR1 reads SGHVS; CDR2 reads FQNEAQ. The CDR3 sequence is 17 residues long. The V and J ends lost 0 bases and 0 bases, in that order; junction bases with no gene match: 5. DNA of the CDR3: TGTGCCAGCAGCTTAGCGCAAGCGGGGGGGAGCTCCTACGAGCAGTACGTC. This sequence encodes CASSLAQAGGSSYEQYV.

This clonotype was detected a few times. The CDR3 sequence: CASRRDRAGANVLTF. CDR3 DNA: TGTGCCAGCAGGCGCGACAGGGCTGGGGCCAACGTCCTGACTTTC. This sequence joins TRBV12-3 or TRBV12-4 and TRBJ2-6; 7 bases are a match to TRBD1. The junction had 4 bases not matched to a gene; V was cut back by 6 bases and J by 2 bases. The CDR3 has 15 residues.

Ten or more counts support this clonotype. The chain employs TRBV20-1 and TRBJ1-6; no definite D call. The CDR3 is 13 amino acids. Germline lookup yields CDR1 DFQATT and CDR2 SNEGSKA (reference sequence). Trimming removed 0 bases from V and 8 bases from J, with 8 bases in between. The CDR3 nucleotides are TGCAGTGCTAGAGATCCAAGGGATTCACCCCTCCACTTT. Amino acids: CSARDPRDSPLHF.

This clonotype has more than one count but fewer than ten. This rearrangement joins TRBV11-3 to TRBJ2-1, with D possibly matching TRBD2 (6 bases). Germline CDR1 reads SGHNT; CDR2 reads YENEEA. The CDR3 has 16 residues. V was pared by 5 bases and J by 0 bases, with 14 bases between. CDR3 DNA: TGTGCCAGCAGCAAGGGACTGGTAAGCTCCTACAATGAGCAGTTCTTC. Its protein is CASSKGLVSSYNEQFF.

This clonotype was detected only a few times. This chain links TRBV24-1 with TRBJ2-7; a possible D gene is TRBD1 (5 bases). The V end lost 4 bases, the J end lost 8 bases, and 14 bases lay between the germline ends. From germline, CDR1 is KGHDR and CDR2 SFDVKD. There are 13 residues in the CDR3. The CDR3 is CATSDSPSGKQYF. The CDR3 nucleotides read TGTGCCACCAGTGACTCGCCCTCAGGGAAGCAGTACTTC.

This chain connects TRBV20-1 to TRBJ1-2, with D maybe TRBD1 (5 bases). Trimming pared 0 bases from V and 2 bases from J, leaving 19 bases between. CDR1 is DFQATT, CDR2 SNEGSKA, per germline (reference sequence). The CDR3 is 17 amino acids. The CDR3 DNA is TGCAGTGCTAGAGATCATGGAAGCACGTGGGGGAACTATGGCTACACCTTC. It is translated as CSARDHGSTWGNYGYTF.

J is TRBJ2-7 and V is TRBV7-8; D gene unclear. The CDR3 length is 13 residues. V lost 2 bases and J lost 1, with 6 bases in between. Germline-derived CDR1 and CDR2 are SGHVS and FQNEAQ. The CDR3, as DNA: TGTGCCAGCAGCTTATTCGGGTCCTACGAGCAGTACGTC. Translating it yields CASSLFGSYEQYV.

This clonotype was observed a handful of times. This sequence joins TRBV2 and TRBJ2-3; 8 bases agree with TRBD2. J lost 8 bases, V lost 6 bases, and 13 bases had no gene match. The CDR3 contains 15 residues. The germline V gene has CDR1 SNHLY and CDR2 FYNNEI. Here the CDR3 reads CASRTTGTSGGTQYF. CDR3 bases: TGTGCCAGCAGAACGACCGGGACTAGTGGTGGTACGCAGTATTTT.

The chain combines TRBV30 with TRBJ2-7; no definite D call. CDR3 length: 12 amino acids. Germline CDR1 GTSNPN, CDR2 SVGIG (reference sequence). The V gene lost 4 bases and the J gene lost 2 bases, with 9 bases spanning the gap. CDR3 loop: CAWNRWAYEQYF. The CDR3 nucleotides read TGTGCCTGGAACCGCTGGGCCTACGAGCAGTACTTC.

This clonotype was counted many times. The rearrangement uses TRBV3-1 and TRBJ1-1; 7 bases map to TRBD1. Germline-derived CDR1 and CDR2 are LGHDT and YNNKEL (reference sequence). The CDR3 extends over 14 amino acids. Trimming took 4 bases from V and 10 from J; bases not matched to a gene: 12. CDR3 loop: CASSPSDRDLVAFF. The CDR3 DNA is TGTGCCAGCAGCCCGAGTGACAGGGACCTCGTAGCTTTCTTT.

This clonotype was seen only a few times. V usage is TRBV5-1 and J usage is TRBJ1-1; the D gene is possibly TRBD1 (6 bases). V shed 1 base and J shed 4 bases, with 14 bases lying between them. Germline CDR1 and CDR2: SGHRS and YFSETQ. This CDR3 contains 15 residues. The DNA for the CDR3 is TGCGCCAGCAGCTTGAGCAGGGGTTCTGGCACTGAAGCTTTCTTT. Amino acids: CASSLSRGSGTEAFF.

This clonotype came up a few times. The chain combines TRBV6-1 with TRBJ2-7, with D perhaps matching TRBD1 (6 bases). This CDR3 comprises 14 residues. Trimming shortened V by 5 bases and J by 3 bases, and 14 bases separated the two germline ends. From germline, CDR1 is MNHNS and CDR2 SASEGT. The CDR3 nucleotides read TGTGCCAGCAGTCAAGACAGGTTTGGCTACGAGCAGTACTTC. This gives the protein CASSQDRFGYEQYF.

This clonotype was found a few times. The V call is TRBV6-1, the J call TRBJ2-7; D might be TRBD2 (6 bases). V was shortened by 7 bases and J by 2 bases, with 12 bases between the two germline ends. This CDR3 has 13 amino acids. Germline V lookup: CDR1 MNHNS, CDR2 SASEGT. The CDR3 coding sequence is TGTGCCAGCACGACCCGGGAGCCCTACGAGCAGTACTTC. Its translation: CASTTREPYEQYF.